The T cell receptor beta chain described here comes from a study of radiotherapy plus CTLA-4 blockade in lung cancer. Study-level background: The study recorded objective responses in less than 20% of patients and disease control in about 30%. Broader study findings: In blood, after radiotherapy plus ipilimumab, tumor-derived TCR clones expanded. Early blood T cell clone changes and increased post-radiation serum interferon-beta were reportedly the strongest response predictors.

Trimming stripped 3 bases from V and 0 bases from J, with 7 bases between. The CDR3 spans 14 residues. CDR1 and CDR2 from the germline V gene are MNHEY and SMNVEV (reference sequence). Patients with chemo-refractory metastatic non-small-cell lung cancer received focal radiation plus CTLA-4 blockade with ipilimumab. Profiled with immunoSEQ multiplex PCR; TCRdb holds only in-frame clones, not every one. The sample gives 110,000 or so clones, more than 65% of which show up once; about 5.2% is in the top ten. Concerning this clone: Its antigen is still unknown.

This receptor was identified in a human donor with non-small cell lung cancer who had a partial response to radiotherapy plus ipilimumab. The chain joins TRBV27 to TRBJ2-3; no reliable D call. The sample was peripheral blood, taken from a patient treated with radiotherapy plus ipilimumab. The CDR3 coding sequence is TGTGCCAGCAGTTTCGGGTTTAGCACAGATACGCAGTATTTT. Residues: CASSFGFSTDTQYF.